The source of this TCR beta chain is a study of CD4 and CD8 cells across lung adenocarcinoma regions. CDR1 and CDR2 from the germline V gene are WNHNN and SYGVQD (reference sequence). The CDR3 loop spans 13 amino acids. The patients had localized lung adenocarcinoma, a non-small cell subtype. TCRdb re-called the PCR reads with MiXCR, one entry per CDR3 protein. Of some 20,000 distinct CDR3 sequences detected, 46% appear once; the ten largest clones hold roughly 19%. Notes on this clonotype: Mismatch with germline at one junction end may stem from a read error.

The TCR sequence derives from a male donor with lung adenocarcinoma. The CD4 and CD8 labels of this study may be unreliable. The chain carries TRBV10-1 and TRBJ2-4; D ambiguous. Source material: CD4+ T cells from the margin of a lung tumor. In DNA, the CDR3 is TGCGCCAGCAGTGAGTCAGCCAAAATCACGCAGTACTTT. This translates into CASSESAKITQYF.